This T cell receptor beta chain was identified during a study of response to subunit inactivated influenza vaccine. With respect to this clonotype: The target antigen is unknown.

Study-level results: Few additional T cells are recruited per seasonal influenza vaccination, authors suggested.

The CDR3 runs 15 residues. Trimming removed 5 bases at V and 3 bases at J, with 15 bases between. TCRdb reprocessed the RT-PCR reads with MiXCR, giving one entry per CDR3 protein. Of roughly 700,000 distinct CDR3 sequences listed, about 14% are singletons. The TCR sequence derives from a middle-aged man who received an inactivated influenza vaccine. The sample consisted of PBMCs from blood, taken 14 to 15 days before vaccination. The chain combines TRBV12-3 or TRBV12-4 with TRBJ2-3; a weak D match, TRBD1 (5 bases). The CDR3 coding sequence is TGTGCCAGCAGTCGCACAGGTCTCAGGACAGATACGCAGTATTTT. Its translation: CASSRTGLRTDTQYF.